The 2 T cell receptor beta chains below all came from one sample that was sequenced in a study of human T cells and chemical hapten exposure. Time point specified: patch test 1, 2 weeks after DPC sensitization. The treatment was: therapeutic diphenylcyclopropenone sensitization with weekly scalp DPC. TCRdb reprocessed the RACE reads with MiXCR, giving one entry per CDR3 protein. Here the sample spans approximately 90,000 distinct CDR3 sequences, roughly a tenth being singletons. Sequencing used whole blood, obtained in connection with sensitization to the hapten diphenylcyclopropenone (DPC). The receptors were sampled from a man aged 35-49 years with alopecia areata. Some clones in this sample may be carry-over from other donors' samples.

This clonotype came up a few times. The rearrangement uses TRBV7-6 and TRBJ2-3; weak D call: TRBD1 (5 bases). Germline CDR1 and CDR2: SGHVS and FNYEAQ. The CDR3 sequence is 12 residues long. V lost 2 bases and J lost 8, with 8 bases in between. CDR3 amino acids: CASSLQGGTQYF. The CDR3 nucleotides read TGTGCCAGCAGCTTACAGGGTGGTACGCAGTATTTT. Together with reference TRBV7-6 and TRBJ2-3, the CDR3 gives the full variable domain: GAGVSQSPRYKVTKRGQDVALRCDPISGHVSLYWYRQALGQGPEFLTYFNYEAQQDKSGLPNDRFSAERPEGSISTLTIQRTEQRDSAMYRCASSLQGGTQYFGPGTRLTVL.

This clonotype came up a few times. The chain combines TRBV20-1 with TRBJ2-1; 14 bases agree with TRBD2. CDR3 size: 17 residues. CDR1 and CDR2 from the germline V gene are DFQATT and SNEGSKA (reference sequence). V trimming: 6 bases; J trimming: 0 bases; junction bases outside the gene matches: 7. The CDR3: CSAYEGTSGSSYNEQFF. In nucleotides, the CDR3 is TGCAGTGCATACGAGGGGACTAGCGGGAGCTCCTACAATGAGCAGTTCTTC.